This TCR beta chain emerged from a study of CD8 T cell repertoires and HIV-1 epitope variants. Study overall: T cells were stimulated with Twenty-five Gag and Nef peptides separately.

The CDR3 sequence is 19 residues long. The germline CDR1 and CDR2 sequences are SGHDT and YYEEEE. The J segment lost 3 bases and the V segment lost 0 bases, leaving 17 bases of the junction unmatched. This clone was observed a handful of times. The antigen remains undetermined. Produced via immunoSEQ multiplex PCR; TCRdb's table is partial and in-frame only. The table shows a few thousand clones, with around two thirds occurring only once. The sequence was obtained from a male donor with HIV. The chain recombines TRBV5-6 with TRBJ2-7; TRBD1 matches 8 bases. What was sequenced was cultured CD8+ T cells derived from PBMCs. CDR3 protein: CASSLASEFDRGLIYEQYF. CDR3 DNA: TGTGCCAGCAGCTTGGCCAGTGAATTCGACAGGGGACTCATCTACGAGCAGTACTTC.